Below, 24 T cell receptor beta chains from the same sample are listed, as sequenced in a study of shared clonotypes between healthy human individuals. The protocol was immunoSEQ multiplex PCR, while the TCRdb copy is restricted to in-frame clones and leaves out a portion. This sample has about 1.1 million clones, with 60% to 85% found just once. The material sequenced was memory CD4+ T cells from PBMCs. Sample subset: CD45RA-negative fraction. Source of these receptors: a man between 18 and 29 years old in good health. Some clones in this sample may be carry-over from other donors' samples.

The chain has TRBV7-3 and TRBJ2-7, with 10 bases matching TRBD2. V gave up 1 base and J gave up 7 bases; unmatched junction bases: 10. Per the germline V gene, CDR1 is SGHTA and CDR2 is FQGTGA. This CDR3 has 16 residues. The DNA of the CDR3 is TGTGCCAGCAGCTTAAATCGAGCGGGAGGGCCAGGAGAGCAGTACTTC. Protein sequence: CASSLNRAGGPGEQYF.

The chain combines TRBV5-1 with TRBJ2-3; TRBD2 aligns across 10 bases. Per the germline V gene, CDR1 is SGHRS and CDR2 is YFSETQ. V lost 7 bases, J lost 6 bases, and 8 bases stayed unmatched. This CDR3 is 14 amino acids long. CDR3 sequence (DNA): TGCGCCAGCGACAGCGGGAGGGCCGGGGATACGCAGTATTTT. Its protein product is CASDSGRAGDTQYF. Full variable domain (outside the CDR3, taken from reference TRBV5-1 and TRBJ2-3): KAGVTQTPRYLIKTRGQQVTLSCSPISGHRSVSWYQQTPGQGLQFLFEYFSETQRNKGNFPGRFSGRQFSNSRSEMNVSTLELGDSALYLCASDSGRAGDTQYFGPGTRLTVL.

The chain combines TRBV6-1 with TRBJ1-1; no firm D call. Per the germline V gene, CDR1 is MNHNS and CDR2 is SASEGT. Trimming removed 2 bases at V and 6 bases at J, with 13 bases between. The CDR3 covers 14 residues. DNA for the CDR3: TGTGCCAGCAGTGAACGCGCCCGGCCGGCTGAAGCTTTCTTT. Amino acids: CASSERARPAEAFF.

The chain has TRBV5-4 and TRBJ1-2; 9 nucleotides align to TRBD1. Germline CDR1 reads SGHNT; CDR2 reads YYREEE (reference sequence). V was pared by 0 bases and J by 0 bases, with 0 bases of the junction left unmatched. CDR3 length: 15 residues. CDR3 nucleotide sequence: TGTGCCAGCAGCTTGGGGACAGGGGCTAACTATGGCTACACCTTC. It specifies CASSLGTGANYGYTF.

The gene calls are TRBV21-1 and TRBJ1-5; whether TRBD1, the table's D call, matches the DNA was not checked. TRBV21-1 counts as a pseudogene. The CDR3 is made up of 16 amino acids. The CDR3 loop reads CASRPPGHHSNQPQHF. The CDR3 bases are TGTGCCAGCAGACCTCCGGGACACCACAGCAATCAGCCCCAGCATTTT.

CDR3 amino acids: CASSLALETGGRSNEQFF. The CDR3 DNA reads TGTGCCAGCAGCTTAGCTTTGGAAACGGGAGGTCGGTCAAATGAGCAGTTCTTC. The V call is TRBV7-9, the J call TRBJ2-1; 7 positions agree with TRBD2. This CDR3 comprises 18 residues. With V trimmed by 0 bases and J by 7 bases, 15 bases remained unmatched. Per germline, CDR1 SEHNR and CDR2 FQNEAQ (reference sequence).

The table lists this clone with a few counts. The rearrangement joins TRBV30 to TRBJ2-2; D not certain. V was trimmed by 2 bases and J by 9 bases, leaving 13 bases between them. The length of the CDR3 is 13 residues. The germline gives CDR1 GTSNPN, CDR2 SVGIG (reference sequence). CDR3: CAWSRLVGRELFF. In DNA form, the CDR3 reads TGTGCCTGGAGTAGGTTGGTTGGTAGGGAGCTGTTTTTT.

The V gene is TRBV5-1, the J gene TRBJ1-1; TRBD1 aligns across 8 bases. This CDR3 contains 14 residues. Trimming at V came to 4 bases and at J to 3 bases, leaving 5 bases not matched to a gene. Per germline, CDR1 SGHRS and CDR2 YFSETQ. CDR3 in DNA: TGCGCCAGCAGCCAAGAGGGACAGGACACTGAAGCTTTCTTT. This sequence encodes CASSQEGQDTEAFF.

The V call is TRBV5-1, the J call TRBJ1-2; D is unclear. CDR1 and CDR2 from the germline V gene are SGHRS and YFSETQ. Trimming removed 0 bases at V and 7 bases at J, with 16 bases between. The CDR3 sequence is 15 residues long. The CDR3 is CASSLDTSIEGGYTF. CDR3 DNA sequence: TGCGCCAGCAGCTTGGACACTTCAATAGAGGGTGGCTACACCTTC. The full variable domain, rest sourced from reference TRBV5-1 and TRBJ1-2, is KAGVTQTPRYLIKTRGQQVTLSCSPISGHRSVSWYQQTPGQGLQFLFEYFSETQRNKGNFPGRFSGRQFSNSRSEMNVSTLELGDSALYLCASSLDTSIEGGYTFGSGTRLTVV.

Only a few counts were recorded for this clone. This chain uses TRBV28 with TRBJ1-2, with no clear D. Per germline, CDR1 MDHEN and CDR2 SYDVKM. The V end lost 8 bases, the J end lost 8 bases, and 15 bases lay between the germline ends. The CDR3 covers 12 residues. CDR3 bases: TGTGCCAGCCTCGGACTTCCGGTGGGCTACACCTTC. It is translated as CASLGLPVGYTF.

The J gene is TRBJ2-1, the V gene TRBV15; D may be TRBD1 or TRBD2 (6 bases each). This CDR3 region has 14 residues. Germline CDR1 and CDR2: LNHNV and YYDKDF (reference sequence). Deletions cut 2 bases from V and 10 bases from J, with 15 bases between. This CDR3 is CATSRQGRRWEQFF. In DNA, the CDR3 is TGTGCCACCAGCAGACAGGGGAGGAGGTGGGAGCAGTTCTTC.

This clone was seen just once. The V gene is TRBV6-1, the J gene TRBJ2-1; no clear D. The CDR3 is 16 amino acids. From germline, CDR1 is MNHNS and CDR2 SASEGT. Deletions cut 4 bases from V and 5 bases from J, with 18 bases between. This CDR3 reads CASSAPWAGQNNEQFF. CDR3 in DNA: TGTGCCAGCAGTGCCCCCTGGGCAGGTCAGAACAATGAGCAGTTCTTC.

This clone has only one observation. J is TRBJ2-1 and V is TRBV15; possibly TRBD2 for D (6 bases). Per the germline V gene, CDR1 is LNHNV and CDR2 is YYDKDF (reference sequence). The CDR3 length is 15 residues. The ends were cut back, 5 bases at V and 1 base at J, with 12 bases in the middle. The CDR3 region is CATSYERESYNEQFF. CDR3 bases: TGTGCCACCAGCTACGAACGGGAGTCCTACAATGAGCAGTTCTTC.

The rearrangement links TRBV10-1 to TRBJ2-4; TRBD1 matches 9 bases. The CDR3 sequence is 15 residues long. Per germline, CDR1 WNHNN and CDR2 SYGVQD (reference sequence). V trimming: 10 bases; J trimming: 1 base; junction bases outside the gene matches: 8. CDR3 residues: CAKQQGACAKNIQYF. The CDR3 bases are TGCGCCAAGCAACAGGGGGCATGCGCCAAAAACATTCAGTACTTC.

The V gene is TRBV9, the J gene TRBJ2-3, with 12 bases matching TRBD2. With V trimmed by 7 bases and J by 4 bases, 10 bases remained unmatched. CDR3 length equals 16 residues. The germline V gene has CDR1 SGDLS and CDR2 YYNGEE. The CDR3 DNA reads as TGTGCCAGCGGACGACTAGCGGGGGCATTCCCAGATACGCAGTATTTT. This codes for CASGRLAGAFPDTQYF.

This chain connects TRBV27 to TRBJ2-3; 8 positions agree with TRBD2. Unmatched junction bases numbered 4, after V lost 3 bases and J lost 8 bases. The germline V gene has CDR1 MNHEY and CDR2 SMNVEV (reference sequence). This CDR3 contains 13 residues. The CDR3 nucleotides are TGTGCCAGCAGTTTCGGGGGGGTGGGTACGCAGTATTTT. This translates into CASSFGGVGTQYF.

This chain links TRBV5-1 with TRBJ1-4; a possible D gene is TRBD1 (6 bases). The V gene lost 4 bases and the J gene lost 0 bases, with 10 bases spanning the gap. The length of the CDR3 is 15 residues. CDR1 is SGHRS, CDR2 YFSETQ, per germline. This CDR3 is CASSPPGATNEKLFF. CDR3 bases: TGCGCCAGCAGCCCCCCAGGGGCAACTAATGAAAAACTGTTTTTT.

The chain recombines TRBV6-6 with TRBJ2-1, with 7 nucleotides matching TRBD2. V was clipped by 5 bases and J by 1 base; unmatched bases: 5. Germline CDR1 MNHNY, CDR2 SVGAGI (reference sequence). The CDR3 has 15 residues. The CDR3: CASSPAGGSYNEQFF. CDR3 DNA: TGTGCCAGCAGTCCAGCCGGGGGGTCCTACAATGAGCAGTTCTTC.

The chain has TRBV5-4 and TRBJ1-4; 7 nucleotides match TRBD1. Germline-derived CDR1 and CDR2 are SGHNT and YYREEE (reference sequence). The CDR3 runs 18 residues. V gave up 0 bases and J gave up 7 bases; unmatched junction bases: 15. This chain's CDR3 is CASSLDPGGSPQSEKLFF. For the CDR3, the DNA is TGTGCCAGCAGCTTGGACCCAGGGGGGAGTCCCCAGAGTGAAAAACTGTTTTTT.

The DNA for the CDR3 is TGTGCCAGCAGTGAAACTTGGACAGGGGGATATCAGCCCCAGCATTTT. Its protein is CASSETWTGGYQPQHF. The chain is built from TRBV6-1 and TRBJ1-5; the match to TRBD1 covers 10 bases. The CDR3 is made up of 16 amino acids. The germline CDR1 and CDR2 sequences are MNHNS and SASEGT. J gave up 5 bases and V 2 bases, and 6 bases lay outside the gene matches.

V is TRBV28 and J is TRBJ1-2; no definite D call. The CDR3 spans 14 residues. Deletions cut 2 bases from V and 2 bases from J, with 9 bases between. Germline CDR1 is MDHEN and CDR2 is SYDVKM. The CDR3 loop reads CASSLSPGNYGYTF. The DNA for the CDR3 is TGTGCCAGCAGTTTAAGTCCGGGGAACTATGGCTACACCTTC.

The chain combines TRBV18 with TRBJ1-1; TRBD1 agrees at 7 bases. The V gene's germline CDR1 is KGHSH and CDR2 LQKENI. CDR3 size: 13 residues. Trimming took 4 bases from V and 5 from J; bases not matched to a gene: 4. CDR3: CASSLQGETEAFF. CDR3 DNA: TGTGCCAGCTCACTCCAGGGGGAAACTGAAGCTTTCTTT.

The gene calls are TRBV18 and TRBJ2-7; D is undetermined. CDR1 KGHSH and CDR2 LQKENI come from the germline V gene. The CDR3 is made up of 17 amino acids. The V end was cut by 0 bases, the J end by 5 bases, with 20 bases between. The DNA of the CDR3 is TGTGCCAGCTCACCACCGGGATCAGGTCCTCAGTACCACGAGCAGTACTTC. It codes for CASSPPGSGPQYHEQYF. The complete variable domain, with remaining parts taken from reference TRBV18 and TRBJ2-7, reads NAGVMQNPRHLVRRRGQEARLRCSPMKGHSHVYWYRQLPEEGLKFMVYLQKENIIDESGMPKERFSAEFPKEGPSILRIQQVVRGDSAAYFCASSPPGSGPQYHEQYFGPGTRLTVT.

This clone appeared a single time. The rearrangement uses TRBV4-3 and TRBJ1-2, with 10 bases identical to TRBD1. V dropped 2 bases and J dropped 3; count of bases not matched to a gene: 9. Germline loops: CDR1 LGHNA, CDR2 YSLEER. This CDR3 comprises 17 residues. This CDR3 is CASSQTPGQGIDYGYTF. CDR3 nucleotide sequence: TGCGCCAGCAGCCAAACCCCGGGACAGGGGATTGACTATGGCTACACCTTC.